This TCR beta chain stems from a study of blood T cell repertoires in COVID-19. Study in general: COVID-19 samples, acute and convalescent, were from the United States, Italy and Spain. T cells, B-cell-depleted T cells, or PBMCs provided the cDNA or gDNA that served as material.

Per the authors' pipeline: Amplification of reference gene primers provided the estimated nucleated cell counts. Generated by immunoSEQ multiplex PCR, the TCRdb table keeps only in-frame clones and is missing some. V and J calls plus clone size are reproduced from that table; the DNA served to infer D and trimming. Of around 150,000 clones detected, over 75% appear once; the ten largest clones hold 4.5% to 7.5%. This CDR3 is 13 amino acids long. The ends lost 4 bases at V and 7 bases at J; junction bases unmatched: 5. Germline assignment: CDR1 SGHDT and CDR2 YYEEEE. Recovered Cohort 3 donors showed two negative PCRs, clearance, or symptom resolution.

The sample comprised PBMCs or T cells enriched from blood (not recorded which). The V gene is TRBV5-6, the J gene TRBJ1-2; TRBD1 aligns across 9 bases. This receptor was obtained from a man aged 40-50 years who had recovered from COVID-19. As DNA, the CDR3 is TGTGCCAGCAGCCTTCGGACAGGGGTTGGCTACACCTTC. It specifies CASSLRTGVGYTF.